The 25 T cell receptor beta chains below come from one sample, sequenced in a study of blood T cells in healthy people across ages. Then a second PCR, running about 6 to 12 cycles, was carried out with a sample-barcoded 5' primer and a J-beta primer mix. TCRdb processed the 5' RACE reads anew with MiXCR; each CDR3 protein has one entry. The table records about 830,000 distinct CDR3 sequences, 55% to 70% of them present only once. Sequenced sample: blood. The receptor source for this set is a young man in good health.

The rearrangement links TRBV9 to TRBJ2-3; no clear D gene. Germline CDR1 reads SGDLS; CDR2 reads YYNGEE. V was clipped by 7 bases and J by 2 bases, with 20 bases between them. The CDR3 extends over 16 amino acids. The CDR3 region is CASALDWSHLTDTQYF. Written as DNA, the CDR3 is TGTGCCAGCGCCCTCGATTGGTCTCACCTCACAGATACGCAGTATTTT.

This chain joins TRBV19 and TRBJ2-6; D unresolved. In germline, CDR1 is LNHDA, CDR2 SQIVND (reference sequence). Trimming took 5 bases from V and 4 from J, leaving 18 bases between them. The CDR3 runs 17 residues. CDR3 bases: TGTGCCAGTAGTGGGCAGATCTACGTCTTGGGGGCCAACGTCCTGACTTTC. The encoded protein is CASSGQIYVLGANVLTF.

This rearrangement joins TRBV2 to TRBJ2-3, with 12 nucleotides matching TRBD2. The V segment lost 6 bases and the J segment 1 base; nucleotides outside the gene matches: 5. This CDR3 region has 16 residues. CDR1 and CDR2 from the germline V gene are SNHLY and FYNNEI. CDR3 sequence: CASRGTSGSGTDTQYF. The CDR3, as DNA: TGTGCCAGCAGGGGGACTAGCGGGTCTGGCACAGATACGCAGTATTTT. Full variable domain (rest looked up from reference TRBV2 and TRBJ2-3): EPEVTQTPSHQVTQMGQEVILRCVPISNHLYFYWYRQILGQKVEFLVSFYNNEISEKSEIFDDQFSVERPDGSNFTLKIRSTKLEDSAMYFCASRGTSGSGTDTQYFGPGTRLTVL.

This clonotype was seen only a few times. The chain links TRBV28 to TRBJ2-7; perhaps TRBD2 as D (5 bases). V dropped 3 bases and J dropped 5 bases, with 14 bases sitting between them. Germline CDR1 and CDR2: MDHEN and SYDVKM. This CDR3 region has 14 residues. The CDR3 nucleotides are TGTGCCAGCAGTTTCGGTAAGCGGATCGACGAGCAGTACTTC. As protein: CASSFGKRIDEQYF.

The rearrangement joins TRBV7-8 to TRBJ2-1, with D possibly called TRBD1 or TRBD2 (5 bases each). The V end was cut by 2 bases, the J end by 2 bases, with 13 bases between. This CDR3 contains 16 residues. In germline, CDR1 is SGHVS, CDR2 FQNEAQ. The CDR3 DNA is TGTGCCAGCAGCTTAACGCCGGGACCAGCCTACAATGAGCAGTTCTTC. It specifies CASSLTPGPAYNEQFF.

This clonotype was detected only once. The J gene is TRBJ1-6, the V gene TRBV11-2, with D unresolved. Trimming stripped 7 bases from V and 3 bases from J, with 7 bases between. CDR1 and CDR2 from the germline V gene are SGHAT and FQNNGV. CDR3 size: 13 residues. DNA of the CDR3: TGTGCCAGCACCTACAGCTATAATTCACCCCTCCACTTT. Translating gives CASTYSYNSPLHF.

Here the CDR3 reads CAISGNTDTQYF. The DNA of the CDR3 is TGTGCCATCAGTGGAAACACAGATACGCAGTATTTT. This sequence joins TRBV10-3 and TRBJ2-3; D is uncertain. The germline gives CDR1 ENHRY, CDR2 SYGVKD. The V end was cut by 4 bases, the J end by 2 bases, with 4 bases between. This CDR3 is built from 12 residues.

The chain carries TRBV9 and TRBJ1-6; TRBD1 matches 7 bases. The CDR3 extends over 15 amino acids. The V and J ends lost 4 bases and 8 bases, in that order; junction bases with no gene match: 9. From germline, CDR1 is SGDLS and CDR2 YYNGEE. The CDR3: CASSPGQTRDSPLHF. CDR3 DNA sequence: TGTGCCAGCAGCCCGGGACAGACGAGGGATTCACCCCTCCACTTT.

The chain employs TRBV6-4 and TRBJ2-1; 9 bases fit TRBD1. The J call may be wrong; the DNA end is better matched by TRBJ2-7. The germline gives CDR1 MRHNA, CDR2 SNTAGT. This CDR3 is 18 amino acids long. The CDR3 region is CASRRTGGENYYYYEQYF. The CDR3 DNA reads as TGTGCCAGCAGAAGAACAGGGGGCGAAAACTACTACTACTACGAGCAGTACTTC.

This sequence joins TRBV7-8 and TRBJ1-5; weak D call: TRBD1 (5 bases). The CDR3 totals 16 residues. The V and J ends lost 4 bases and 0 bases respectively, with 13 bases between them. The germline CDR1 and CDR2 sequences are SGHVS and FQNEAQ. CDR3 sequence reads: CASSSEGRHSNQPQHF. CDR3 DNA: TGTGCCAGCAGCTCGGAGGGACGGCATAGCAATCAGCCCCAGCATTTT.

About this clonotype: A junction boundary mismatches the germline segment, possibly from a read error. This chain's CDR3 is CASSPRSSGGQTRYF. The CDR3 region has the DNA TGTGCCAGCAGCCCTCGAAGTAGCGGGGGCCAGACGCGGTATTTT. The chain employs TRBV3-1 and TRBJ2-3; 9 nucleotides agree with TRBD2. Germline assignment: CDR1 LGHDT and CDR2 YNNKEL (reference sequence). This CDR3 comprises 15 residues.

This chain joins TRBV7-2 and TRBJ2-1; TRBD1 might be the D (5 bases). The V gene lost 5 bases and the J gene lost 8 bases, with 10 bases spanning the gap. Germline CDR1 and CDR2: SGHTA and FQGNSA. The CDR3 spans 12 residues. The CDR3 here is CASSPGKYEQFF. CDR3 in DNA: TGTGCCAGCAGCCCAGGGAAATATGAGCAGTTCTTC. Using reference TRBV7-2 and TRBJ2-1 for the parts outside the CDR3, the full variable domain is GAGVSQSPSNKVTEKGKDVELRCDPISGHTALYWYRQSLGQGLEFLIYFQGNSAPDKSGLPSDRFSAERTGGSVSTLTIQRTQQEDSAVYLCASSPGKYEQFFGPGTRLTVL.

The chain recombines TRBV11-3 with TRBJ2-1, with D possibly being TRBD2 (6 bases). The CDR3 sequence is 16 residues long. Germline V gene lookup returns CDR1 SGHNT and CDR2 YENEEA. Trimming removed 0 bases at V and 0 bases at J, with 9 bases between. DNA of the CDR3: TGTGCCAGCAGCTTAGAATCCGGGAGCTCCTACAATGAGCAGTTCTTC. It codes for CASSLESGSSYNEQFF.

This clonotype was seen more than once but under ten times. The genes are TRBV6-1 and TRBJ2-3; no clear D gene. V was clipped by 1 base and J by 6 bases, with 5 bases between them. Germline values: CDR1 MNHNS, CDR2 SASEGT. The CDR3 extends over 12 amino acids. CDR3 sequence: CASSEVGDTQYF. CDR3 coding DNA: TGTGCCAGCAGTGAAGTAGGGGATACGCAGTATTTT.

This clonotype showed up just a few times. The gene calls are TRBV29-1 and TRBJ2-7; tentatively, D is TRBD1 (6 bases). There are 14 residues in the CDR3. The germline V and J ends were trimmed by 7 bases and 2 bases, with 18 bases remaining between them. CDR1 is SQVTM, CDR2 ANQGSEA, per germline. The chain's CDR3 is CSALRDINTYEQYF. The CDR3 DNA reads as TGCAGCGCCCTGAGGGACATCAATACCTACGAGCAGTACTTC.

The chain has TRBV29-1 and TRBJ2-7, with TRBD1 identical over 9 bases. CDR3 length: 15 amino acids. Trimming at V came to 8 bases and at J to 0 bases, leaving 11 bases not matched to a gene. Germline V gene sequence: CDR1 SQVTM, CDR2 ANQGSEA. CDR3 DNA sequence: TGCAGCCTTTTTTCCGGGACAGGGATCTCCTACGAGCAGTACTTC. Its translation is CSLFSGTGISYEQYF.

This clonotype came up many times. The chain recombines TRBV20-1 with TRBJ2-3; 7 bases are shared with TRBD2. The CDR3 sequence is 15 residues long. The junction had 10 bases not matched to a gene; V was cut back by 3 bases and J by 4 bases. Germline V gene sequence: CDR1 DFQATT, CDR2 SNEGSKA (reference sequence). The CDR3 spells CSASTFAGVPDTQYF. The DNA of the CDR3 is TGCAGTGCTAGCACCTTCGCGGGAGTTCCAGATACGCAGTATTTT.

This clonotype was seen just once. V usage is TRBV28 and J usage is TRBJ2-2, with D possibly being TRBD1 or TRBD2 (5 bases each). Per the germline V gene, CDR1 is MDHEN and CDR2 is SYDVKM. Trimming cost V 6 bases and J 4 bases, with 9 bases left between them. CDR3 size: 13 residues. The DNA of the CDR3 is TGTGCCAGCAGGAGAGGGGTCACCGGGGAGCTGTTTTTT. Amino acid sequence: CASRRGVTGELFF. Looking up the rest from reference TRBV28 and TRBJ2-2 gives the full variable domain: DVKVTQSSRYLVKRTGEKVFLECVQDMDHENMFWYRQDPGLGLRLIYFSYDVKMKEKGDIPEGYSVSREKKERFSLILESASTNQTSMYLCASRRGVTGELFFGEGSRLTVL.

This chain connects TRBV7-9 to TRBJ1-4; 7 bases are a match to TRBD1. This CDR3 contains 14 residues. Germline loops: CDR1 SEHNR, CDR2 FQNEAQ (reference sequence). Losses at the gene ends were 6 bases for V and 1 base for J; bases not matched to a gene: 2. CDR3 loop: CASSPGGTNEKLFF. The CDR3 DNA reads TGTGCCAGCAGTCCAGGGGGAACTAATGAAAAACTGTTTTTT. Combining the CDR3 with reference TRBV7-9 and TRBJ1-4 gives the whole variable domain DTGVSQNPRHKITKRGQNVTFRCDPISEHNRLYWYRQTLGQGPEFLTYFQNEAQLEKSRLLSDRFSAERPKGSFSTLEIQRTEQGDSAMYLCASSPGGTNEKLFFGSGTQLSVL.

This clonotype was counted a few times. The chain recombines TRBV12-3 or TRBV12-4 with TRBJ2-5, with TRBD2 identical over 8 bases. Trimming took 6 bases from V and 3 from J; bases not matched to a gene: 0. The CDR3 contains 12 residues. The CDR3 spells CASRAGEETQYF. CDR3 coding DNA: TGTGCCAGCAGAGCGGGGGAAGAGACCCAGTACTTC.

Concerning this clonotype itself: The junction and the germline gene differ at one end; a read error may be behind it. This rearrangement joins TRBV20-1 to TRBJ2-1; 10 bases match TRBD2. CDR1 DFQATT and CDR2 SNEGSKA come from the germline V gene (reference sequence). This CDR3 is built from 14 residues. The CDR3 reads CSAGSGTSANGQFF. The CDR3 bases are TGCAGTGCTGGCTCCGGGACTAGCGCCAATGGGCAGTTCTTC.

The chain couples TRBV20-1 to TRBJ2-3; unclear D gene. The CDR3 contains 11 residues. Germline lookup yields CDR1 DFQATT and CDR2 SNEGSKA (reference sequence). Trimming stripped 7 bases from V and 9 bases from J, with 14 bases between. The CDR3, as DNA: TGCAGTGGCCCGAGGAAGGGCACGCAGTATTTT. Translated: CSGPRKGTQYF.

The gene calls are TRBV15 and TRBJ2-5; perhaps TRBD2 as D (5 bases). The CDR3 extends over 11 amino acids. Germline loops: CDR1 LNHNV, CDR2 YYDKDF (reference sequence). Trimming removed 9 bases from V and 5 bases from J, with 10 bases in between. The CDR3 sequence: CATNSGETQYF. As DNA, the CDR3 is TGTGCCACTAACTCGGGGGAGACCCAGTACTTC.

V usage is TRBV3-1 and J usage is TRBJ1-5; possibly TRBD1 for D (6 bases). Germline values: CDR1 LGHDT, CDR2 YNNKEL (reference sequence). V was trimmed by 0 bases and J by 5 bases, leaving 8 bases between them. CDR3 length equals 14 residues. The CDR3 DNA follows: TGTGCCAGCAGCCAAGAAGGGGGACATCAGCCCCAGCATTTT. Translated, it gives CASSQEGGHQPQHF. Complete variable domain (other parts from reference TRBV3-1 and TRBJ1-5): DTAVSQTPKYLVTQMGNDKSIKCEQNLGHDTMYWYKQDSKKFLKIMFSYNNKELIINETVPNRFSPKSPDKAHLNLHINSLELGDSAVYFCASSQEGGHQPQHFGDGTRLSIL.

V and J are TRBV27 and TRBJ2-3; D possibly matches TRBD1 or TRBD2 (5 bases each). Germline CDR1 reads MNHEY; CDR2 reads SMNVEV (reference sequence). V lost 3 bases and J lost 2, with 12 bases in between. This CDR3 region has 15 residues. The CDR3, as DNA: TGTGCCAGCAGTTTGGAGACAGACTACACAGATACGCAGTATTTT. It is translated as CASSLETDYTDTQYF.